This TCR beta chain is drawn from a study of shared clonotypes between healthy human individuals. Note on this clone: Antigen specificity is unknown.

Germline V CDR1 and CDR2: LGHNA, YNFKEQ. Germline trimming cut 0 bases from V and 5 bases from J; bases unmatched to any gene: 11. The CDR3 spans 18 residues. Whole-study results and caveats: Only blood underwent sampling, and tissue repertoires likely differ. Roughly 4.6% of naive CD4 clonotypes were common to a few donors. What limited the represented genetic and exposure-history diversity was the small number of donors. Relative to memory subsets, naive subsets generally showed larger estimated richness.

TCRdb keeps only in-frame clones here, not all; method: immunoSEQ multiplex PCR. In the table there are more than 2 million clones, 90% to 95% of which are singletons. Sequencing was carried out using naive CD4+ T cells sorted from blood. The sample's subset: CD45RA+ positively selected. This sequence originates from a man between 18 and 35 years old in good health. J is TRBJ2-7 and V is TRBV4-2; TRBD2 matches 12 bases. The CDR3 spells CASSQDYGLAGGPHEQYF. Written as DNA, the CDR3 is TGTGCCAGCAGCCAAGATTATGGGCTAGCGGGGGGGCCTCACGAGCAGTACTTC.